The clone carrying this T cell receptor (beta chain) was recorded a few times. Its matching antigen is unknown. The CDR3 contains 16 residues. The ends lost 3 bases at V and 10 bases at J; junction bases unmatched: 8. Germline CDR1 and CDR2: SEHNR and FQNEAQ (reference sequence). Treatment denoted: oral pan-JAK inhibitor, 5-10 mg twice daily. This specimen comes from a study of CD8+ T cells in alopecia areata. Study-wide results and limits: Compared with normal scalp, lesional scalp had higher clonality and more expanded CD8+ clones.

After isolation, RNA underwent reverse transcription to generate cDNA as the sequencing template. Clones were sequenced by immunoSEQ multiplex PCR, and TCRdb holds only the in-frame ones, with some missing. The table has fewer than 150,000 clones, roughly four fifths seen once. This sequence joins TRBV7-9 and TRBJ2-1; 14 bases align to TRBD2. Here the sequenced sample was CD8+ T cells sorted from blood, taken at week 4, from a patient treated with tofacitinib. The sequence derives from a human donor with alopecia areata. The CDR3 DNA sequence: TGTGCCAGCAGCTTGGACCCGGGACTAGCGGGGGAAGAGCAGTTCTTC. Its translation: CASSLDPGLAGEEQFF.